This T cell receptor beta chain derives from a study of blood T cell repertoires in COVID-19. Study as a whole: Acute and convalescent COVID-19 specimens originated in the United States, Italy and Spain.

The CDR3 totals 14 residues. The trim removed 5 bases at V and 5 bases at J, leaving 2 bases unmatched. Looked up from germline, CDR1 is WNHNN and CDR2 is SYGVQD (reference sequence). Profiling relied on immunoSEQ multiplex PCR, and the TCRdb table lists in-frame clones only, not all of them. The profile shows 200,000 or so clones, around 80% of them singletons. What was sequenced was peripheral blood. The chain employs TRBV10-1 and TRBJ1-6; 8 bases are shared with TRBD1. The origin of this receptor is a man younger than 45 with active or convalescent COVID-19. The CDR3 spells CASSLDRDNSPLHF. In DNA, the CDR3 is TGCGCCAGCAGTTTGGACAGGGATAATTCACCCCTCCACTTT.